A single sample is the source of the 31 T cell receptor beta chains below, sequenced in a study of control samples from healthy donors and cancer patients. Method: immunoSEQ multiplex PCR; TCRdb's copy keeps in-frame clones and lacks some. The data contain around 50,000 clones, over 85% of them singletons. The sequenced sample consisted of blood. The receptors were gathered from a man aged 30 to 45 in good health.

This clone has just one count. The chain employs TRBV12-3 or TRBV12-4 and TRBJ1-1; no clear D. The CDR3 sequence is 11 residues long. Trimming pared 3 bases from V and 4 bases from J, leaving 3 bases between. CDR3 coding DNA: TGTGCCAGCAGTTTTACCACTGAAGCTTTCTTT. This gives the protein CASSFTTEAFF.

This rearrangement joins TRBV29-1 to TRBJ2-7, with 10 nucleotides matching TRBD1. The germline gives CDR1 SQVTM, CDR2 ANQGSEA. This CDR3 is 13 amino acids long. The ends lost 6 bases at V and 3 bases at J; junction bases unmatched: 5. CDR3: CSVSRDRGYEQYF. The CDR3 DNA follows: TGCAGCGTCTCCCGGGACAGGGGCTACGAGCAGTACTTC.

The chain is built from TRBV7-9 and TRBJ1-1; D gene ambiguous. This CDR3 is 11 amino acids long. Trimming took off 4 bases at V and 8 bases at J, with 8 bases between the two ends. From germline, CDR1 is SEHNR and CDR2 FQNEAQ (reference sequence). The DNA for the CDR3 is TGTGCCAGCAGCTCCGCCCCAGAAGCTTTCTTT. It yields the protein CASSSAPEAFF. Supplemented by reference TRBV7-9 and TRBJ1-1, the full variable domain reads DTGVSQNPRHKITKRGQNVTFRCDPISEHNRLYWYRQTLGQGPEFLTYFQNEAQLEKSRLLSDRFSAERPKGSFSTLEIQRTEQGDSAMYLCASSSAPEAFFGQGTRLTVV.

The chain recombines TRBV6-5 with TRBJ1-2; TRBD1 matches at 7 bases. The CDR3 has 15 residues. Germline loops: CDR1 MNHEY, CDR2 SVGAGI. The V and J ends lost 5 bases and 4 bases, in that order; junction bases with no gene match: 10. Written as DNA, the CDR3 is TGTGCCAGCAGTCACCAGGGGGGAATATCCTATGGCTACACCTTC. Translating gives CASSHQGGISYGYTF.

V gene TRBV5-1 combines with J gene TRBJ2-1; 14 bases are a match to TRBD2. CDR3 size: 15 residues. Per germline, CDR1 SGHRS and CDR2 YFSETQ. J was trimmed by 9 bases and V by 4 bases; bases with no gene match: 6. The chain's CDR3 is CASSGGLAGAIEQFF. The CDR3 DNA follows: TGCGCCAGCAGCGGGGGACTAGCGGGAGCGATTGAGCAGTTCTTC.

V usage is TRBV27 and J usage is TRBJ2-3; weak D call: TRBD2 (6 bases). V lost 4 bases and J lost 4, with 9 bases in between. Germline V gene sequence: CDR1 MNHEY, CDR2 SMNVEV (reference sequence). The CDR3 is 13 amino acids. The CDR3 coding sequence is TGTGCCAGCAGTTCACTAGCTGCAGATACGCAGTATTTT. It encodes CASSSLAADTQYF.

In its sample, this clone was seen a few times. CDR3 region: CASSQLGTGGRNGYTF. The CDR3 DNA follows: TGCGCCAGCAGTCAACTTGGGACAGGGGGACGGAACGGCTACACCTTC. The gene calls are TRBV23-1 and TRBJ1-2; 11 bases are a match to TRBD1. TRBV23-1 has ORF status, its function being uncertain. This CDR3 is 16 amino acids long. The V and J ends lost 2 bases and 8 bases, in that order; junction bases with no gene match: 10.

The chain carries TRBV6-4 and TRBJ2-3, with 8 bases identical to TRBD2. CDR1 MRHNA and CDR2 SNTAGT come from the germline V gene. J was trimmed by 5 bases and V by 3 bases; bases with no gene match: 7. The CDR3 covers 15 residues. CDR3 residues: CASSESSGMLDTQYF. The CDR3 bases are TGTGCCAGCAGTGAAAGTAGCGGGATGTTAGATACGCAGTATTTT.

CDR3 amino acids: CASSFGRTSGYYNEQFF. As DNA, the CDR3 is TGTGCCAGCAGTTTTGGTAGGACTAGCGGGTACTACAATGAGCAGTTCTTC. The chain employs TRBV28 and TRBJ2-1; 11 nucleotides line up with TRBD2. V lost 3 bases to trimming and J lost 3 bases; unmatched junction nucleotides: 7. Germline V lookup: CDR1 MDHEN, CDR2 SYDVKM. This CDR3 has 17 residues. Based on the CDR3 plus reference TRBV28 and TRBJ2-1, the full variable domain is DVKVTQSSRYLVKRTGEKVFLECVQDMDHENMFWYRQDPGLGLRLIYFSYDVKMKEKGDIPEGYSVSREKKERFSLILESASTNQTSMYLCASSFGRTSGYYNEQFFGPGTRLTVL.

The rearrangement uses TRBV30 and TRBJ1-2, with 9 bases matching TRBD1. The J segment lost 3 bases and the V segment lost 8 bases, leaving 16 bases of the junction unmatched. This CDR3 contains 16 residues. Germline CDR1 and CDR2: GTSNPN and SVGIG (reference sequence). The CDR3 DNA reads as TGTGCCGGAATGCCGGGACAGGGACTAGTTGACTATGGCTACACCTTC. This translates into CAGMPGQGLVDYGYTF.

V is TRBV21-1 and J is TRBJ2-7; the table gives TRBD2 as D, unverified against the DNA. TRBV21-1 is noted as a pseudogene. This CDR3 spans 19 amino acids. The CDR3 loop is CASSEDSLGLAGGLYEQYF. The CDR3 nucleotides are TGTGCCAGCAGCGAGGACAGCCTGGGACTAGCGGGAGGGCTTTACGAGCAGTACTTC.

The chain recombines TRBV12-3 or TRBV12-4 with TRBJ2-1; no clear D gene. The V and J ends lost 3 bases and 6 bases respectively, with 9 bases between them. CDR3 length equals 13 residues. The chain's CDR3 is CASSFFRVNEQFF. CDR3 DNA: TGTGCCAGCAGTTTTTTTCGGGTCAATGAGCAGTTCTTC.

This chain uses TRBV18 with TRBJ1-6, with a possible D match to TRBD1 (5 bases). This CDR3 spans 16 amino acids. Trimming shortened V by 3 bases and J by 6 bases, and 15 bases separated the two germline ends. Germline V gives CDR1 KGHSH, CDR2 LQKENI. Here the CDR3 reads CASSPLAAGVNSPLHF. The DNA of the CDR3 is TGTGCCAGCTCACCTCTTGCCGCGGGGGTTAATTCACCCCTCCACTTT.

A few counts support this clone. The chain uses TRBV7-9 and TRBJ2-7; D is unclear. V was trimmed by 5 bases and J by 0 bases, leaving 11 bases between them. Germline V gene lookup returns CDR1 SEHNR and CDR2 FQNEAQ (reference sequence). This CDR3 has 14 amino acids. CDR3 loop: CASSHPQASYEQYF. In nucleotides, the CDR3 is TGTGCCAGCAGCCACCCTCAGGCCTCCTACGAGCAGTACTTC.

V is TRBV5-1 and J is TRBJ2-2; possible D gene TRBD1, 5 bases. V lost 5 bases and J 6 bases, leaving 11 bases between the germline ends. The CDR3 spans 13 residues. The germline V gene encodes CDR1 SGHRS and CDR2 YFSETQ. This CDR3 is CASRDNRPGELFF. In DNA form, the CDR3 reads TGCGCCAGCAGGGACAACCGTCCCGGGGAGCTGTTTTTT.

The chain employs TRBV5-1 and TRBJ2-5, with 9 bases aligning to TRBD1. V was clipped by 8 bases and J by 2 bases; unmatched bases: 7. This CDR3 comprises 14 residues. The germline gives CDR1 SGHRS, CDR2 YFSETQ. This chain's CDR3 is CASGQGRGQETQYF. The CDR3 bases are TGCGCCAGTGGACAGGGGAGAGGACAAGAGACCCAGTACTTC.

This chain links TRBV29-1 with TRBJ1-3, with TRBD1 matching 7 bases. The V segment lost 0 bases and the J segment 1 base; nucleotides outside the gene matches: 0. The CDR3 sequence is 14 residues long. Germline values: CDR1 SQVTM, CDR2 ANQGSEA. The CDR3 coding sequence is TGCAGCGTTGAAGACAGGGGGTCTGGAAACACCATATATTTT. Protein sequence: CSVEDRGSGNTIYF.

V usage is TRBV28 and J usage is TRBJ1-2; D remains unclear. The CDR3 spans 15 residues. Between the trimmed V and J ends, which lost 4 bases and 4 bases, there was a span of 16 bases. In germline, CDR1 is MDHEN, CDR2 SYDVKM. The CDR3 DNA is TGTGCCAGCAGTTCCCCCCCAACAGCCTCCTATGGCTACACCTTC. Its translation: CASSSPPTASYGYTF.

The CDR3 loop reads CASSNPETDTQYF. The CDR3 nucleotides are TGTGCCAGCAGCAACCCGGAGACAGATACGCAGTATTTT. The chain combines TRBV7-2 with TRBJ2-3; D is ambiguous. This CDR3 contains 13 residues. V lost 5 bases, J lost 3 bases, and 9 bases lay in between. CDR1 is SGHTA, CDR2 FQGNSA, per germline. Together with reference TRBV7-2 and TRBJ2-3, the CDR3 gives the full variable domain: GAGVSQSPSNKVTEKGKDVELRCDPISGHTALYWYRQSLGQGLEFLIYFQGNSAPDKSGLPSDRFSAERTGGSVSTLTIQRTQQEDSAVYLCASSNPETDTQYFGPGTRLTVL.

The chain links TRBV19 to TRBJ2-3, with D unclear. The germline V and J ends were trimmed by 4 bases and 3 bases, with 5 bases remaining between them. Germline values: CDR1 LNHDA, CDR2 SQIVND (reference sequence). The CDR3 consists of 12 residues. CDR3 residues: CASSTFTDTQYF. The CDR3 DNA sequence: TGTGCCAGTAGTACTTTTACAGATACGCAGTATTTT.

This clone was recorded once. This chain uses TRBV7-2 with TRBJ2-7, with TRBD2 identical over 11 bases. This CDR3 is 15 amino acids long. The germline V gene has CDR1 SGHTA and CDR2 FQGNSA. The V gene end was trimmed by 5 bases and the J gene end by 2 bases; junction bases not matched to a gene: 5. CDR3 sequence (DNA): TGTGCCAGCAGCAGGACTAGCGGGCTGGCCTACGAGCAGTACTTC. It specifies CASSRTSGLAYEQYF.

The chain is built from TRBV24-1 and TRBJ2-1; 16 bases line up with TRBD2. The V segment lost 10 bases and the J segment 5 bases; nucleotides outside the gene matches: 1. Germline V lookup: CDR1 KGHDR, CDR2 SFDVKD. The CDR3 covers 14 residues. The CDR3 reads CATGLAGGDNEQFF. For the CDR3, the DNA is TGTGCCACGGGACTAGCGGGAGGGGACAATGAGCAGTTCTTC.

This chain links TRBV6-5 with TRBJ2-1, with 7 bases identical to TRBD2. CDR3 size: 14 residues. V trimming: 7 bases; J trimming: 0 bases; junction bases outside the gene matches: 3. Germline V CDR1 and CDR2: MNHEY, SVGAGI. The CDR3: CASILAASYNEQFF. The CDR3 DNA reads as TGTGCCAGCATCCTAGCGGCCTCCTACAATGAGCAGTTCTTC.

This clone was recorded once. The chain employs TRBV6-2 or TRBV6-3 and TRBJ2-5, with 8 nucleotides matching TRBD2. Germline V CDR1 and CDR2: MNHEY, SVGEGT. V trimming: 5 bases; J trimming: 0 bases; junction bases outside the gene matches: 8. The CDR3 is 16 residues long. The CDR3 coding sequence is TGTGCCAGCAGTAACACTAGCGGTTCGTACCAAGAGACCCAGTACTTC. Its translation: CASSNTSGSYQETQYF.

The chain joins TRBV5-1 to TRBJ2-3, with TRBD2 as a possible D gene (6 bases). Trimming shortened V by 2 bases and J by 0 bases, and 22 bases separated the two germline ends. Germline CDR1 and CDR2: SGHRS and YFSETQ. The CDR3 is 19 residues long. The CDR3 nucleotides read TGCGCCAGCAGCTTCCAACCCCCTGGGCGGGGAACTAGCACAGATACGCAGTATTTT. This sequence encodes CASSFQPPGRGTSTDTQYF.

Notes on this clone: Mismatch with germline at one junction end may stem from a read error. Other DNA sequences from this sample encode an identical CDR3 as well. V usage is TRBV9 and J usage is TRBJ2-3, with TRBD2 identical over 8 bases. The CDR3 totals 18 residues. Germline loops: CDR1 SGDLS, CDR2 YYNGEE. The CDR3 region is CARSARGGTRYVPDTQYF. The CDR3 DNA reads as TGCGCCCGCAGCGCCCGGGGGGGGACTAGATATGTTCCAGATACGCAGTATTTT.

The rearrangement links TRBV12-3 or TRBV12-4 to TRBJ2-1; D remains ambiguous. The V gene lost 8 bases and the J gene lost 8 bases, with 10 bases spanning the gap. This CDR3 region has 11 residues. CDR3 in DNA: TGTGCCAGCGGCCCCCGGGATGAGCAGTTCTTC. It encodes CASGPRDEQFF.

The chain couples TRBV3-1 (or the pseudogene TRBV3-2) to TRBJ2-3; TRBD2 agrees at 13 bases. V lost 4 bases to trimming and J lost 0 bases; unmatched junction nucleotides: 7. The CDR3 runs to 18 residues. Germline CDR1 is LGHDT and CDR2 is YNNKEL (reference sequence). Here the CDR3 reads CASSPGLAGLGSTDTQYF. CDR3 coding DNA: TGTGCCAGCAGCCCGGGACTAGCGGGATTGGGGAGCACAGATACGCAGTATTTT.

The V gene is TRBV9, the J gene TRBJ1-3, with D maybe TRBD1 (5 bases). The CDR3 extends over 15 amino acids. The germline V gene has CDR1 SGDLS and CDR2 YYNGEE. Trimming pared 2 bases from V and 3 bases from J, leaving 12 bases between. For the CDR3, the DNA is TGTGCCAGCAGCGTGCGAACAGGAGGTGGAAACACCATATATTTT. Translating it yields CASSVRTGGGNTIYF.

This clone is judged large. The chain employs TRBV6-4 and TRBJ2-1; 10 positions match TRBD2. V lost 5 bases and J lost 7; bases outside the gene matches: 5. The CDR3 runs to 14 residues. Looked up from germline, CDR1 is MRHNA and CDR2 is SNTAGT. The CDR3 loop is CASSKASGSNEQFF. Here the CDR3 DNA reads TGTGCCAGCAGTAAGGCTAGCGGGAGTAATGAGCAGTTCTTC.

The J gene is TRBJ1-1, the V gene TRBV5-4; D unclear. V lost 3 bases, J lost 0 bases, and 12 bases lay in between. The germline CDR1 and CDR2 sequences are SGHNT and YYREEE (reference sequence). The CDR3 runs to 15 residues. CDR3 amino acids: CASSSPNNMNTEAFF. In nucleotides, the CDR3 is TGTGCCAGCAGCTCCCCCAACAATATGAACACTGAAGCTTTCTTT.